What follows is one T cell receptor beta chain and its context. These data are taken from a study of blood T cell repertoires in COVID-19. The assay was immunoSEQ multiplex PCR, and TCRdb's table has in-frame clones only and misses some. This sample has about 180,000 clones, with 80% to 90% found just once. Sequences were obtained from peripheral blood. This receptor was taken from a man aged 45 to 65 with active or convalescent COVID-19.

The CDR3 sequence: CASSMEPDSPLHF. The CDR3, as DNA: TGTGCCAGTAGTATGGAGCCAGATTCACCCCTCCACTTT. The rearrangement uses TRBV19 and TRBJ1-6; no clear D gene. V was shortened by 3 bases and J by 8 bases, with 8 bases between the two germline ends. Germline V gene sequence: CDR1 LNHDA, CDR2 SQIVND (reference sequence). The length of the CDR3 is 13 residues.